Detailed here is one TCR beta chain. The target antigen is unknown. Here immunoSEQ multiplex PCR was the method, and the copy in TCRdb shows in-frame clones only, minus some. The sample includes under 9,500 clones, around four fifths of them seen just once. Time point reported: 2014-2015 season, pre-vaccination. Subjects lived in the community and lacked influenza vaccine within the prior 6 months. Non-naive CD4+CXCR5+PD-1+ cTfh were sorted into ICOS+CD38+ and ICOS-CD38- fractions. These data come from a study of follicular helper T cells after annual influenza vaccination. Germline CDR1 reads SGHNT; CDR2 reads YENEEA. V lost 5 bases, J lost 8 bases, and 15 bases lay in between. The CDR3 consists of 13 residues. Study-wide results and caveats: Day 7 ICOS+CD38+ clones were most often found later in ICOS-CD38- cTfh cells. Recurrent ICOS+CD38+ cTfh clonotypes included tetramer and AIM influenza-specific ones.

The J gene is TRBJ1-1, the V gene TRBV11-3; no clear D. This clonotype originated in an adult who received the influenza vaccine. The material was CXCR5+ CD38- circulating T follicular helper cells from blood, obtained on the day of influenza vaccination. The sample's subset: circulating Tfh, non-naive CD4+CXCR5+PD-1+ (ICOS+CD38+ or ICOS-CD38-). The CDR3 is CASSKTGRTEAFF. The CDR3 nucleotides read TGTGCCAGCAGCAAAACCGGACGGACGGAAGCTTTCTTT.